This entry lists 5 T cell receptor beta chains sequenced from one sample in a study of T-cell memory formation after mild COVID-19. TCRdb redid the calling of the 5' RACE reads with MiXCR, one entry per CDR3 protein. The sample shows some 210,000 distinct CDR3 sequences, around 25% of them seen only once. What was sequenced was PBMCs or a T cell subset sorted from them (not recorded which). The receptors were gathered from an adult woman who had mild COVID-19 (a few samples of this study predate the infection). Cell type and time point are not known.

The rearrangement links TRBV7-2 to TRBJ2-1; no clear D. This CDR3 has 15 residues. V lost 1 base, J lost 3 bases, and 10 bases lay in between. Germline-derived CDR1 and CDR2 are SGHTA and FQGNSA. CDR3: CASSLVVTGYNEQFF. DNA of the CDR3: TGTGCCAGCAGCTTAGTGGTGACGGGCTACAATGAGCAGTTCTTC.

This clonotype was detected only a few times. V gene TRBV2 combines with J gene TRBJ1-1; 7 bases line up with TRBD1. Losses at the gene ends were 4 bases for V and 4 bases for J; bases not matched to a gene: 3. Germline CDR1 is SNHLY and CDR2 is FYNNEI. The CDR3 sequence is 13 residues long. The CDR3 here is CASSGQGGTEAFF. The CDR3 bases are TGTGCCAGCAGTGGACAGGGAGGCACTGAAGCTTTCTTT.

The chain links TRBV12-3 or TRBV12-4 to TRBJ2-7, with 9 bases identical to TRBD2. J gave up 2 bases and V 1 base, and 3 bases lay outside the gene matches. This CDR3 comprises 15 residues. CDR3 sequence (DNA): TGTGCCAGCAGTTTAGATAGCGGGAGAACCTACGAGCAGTACTTC. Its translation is CASSLDSGRTYEQYF.

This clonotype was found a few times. The CDR3 coding sequence is TGTGCCAGCAGCAAAGCTCGGGACGACTACGAGCAGTACTTC. Residues: CASSKARDDYEQYF. J is TRBJ2-7 and V is TRBV21-1; the table gives TRBD1 as D, unverified against the DNA. TRBV21-1 is an annotated pseudogene. This CDR3 is 14 amino acids long.

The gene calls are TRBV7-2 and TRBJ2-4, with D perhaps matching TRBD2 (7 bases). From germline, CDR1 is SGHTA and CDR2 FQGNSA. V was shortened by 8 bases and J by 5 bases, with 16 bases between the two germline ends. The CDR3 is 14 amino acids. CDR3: CASCMGGAENIQYF. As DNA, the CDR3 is TGTGCCAGCTGTATGGGGGGGGCGGAAAACATTCAGTACTTC.